This TCR beta chain derives from a study of blood T cell repertoires in COVID-19. For the study at large: Acute-phase and convalescent COVID-19 samples originated in the United States, Italy and Spain. PBMCs, B-cell-depleted T cells, or T cells were the source of the cDNA or gDNA that made up the material.

The germline V and J ends were trimmed by 4 bases and 5 bases, with 14 bases remaining between them. Germline CDR1 is KGHDR and CDR2 is SFDVKD. The CDR3 consists of 15 residues. Per the authors' pipeline: Nucleated cell number was recorded as an estimate derived from reference gene primer amplification. The method was immunoSEQ multiplex PCR; TCRdb's version includes in-frame clones alone and lacks a portion of them. V and J calls and clone size come straight from that table; D and trimming were deduced from the DNA. Of approximately 280,000 clones listed, approximately 83% are singletons. This receptor was obtained from a woman in her thirties who had recovered from COVID-19. Input material: peripheral blood. This chain uses TRBV24-1 with TRBJ2-1; a possible D gene is TRBD2 (6 bases). CDR3 nucleotides: TGTGCCACCAGTGAATCCGGGACTTTAAACAATGAGCAGTTCTTC. Translation: CATSESGTLNNEQFF.